This entry lists 27 T cell receptor beta chains sequenced from one sample in a study of cytomegalovirus exposure and HLA in healthy donors. The protocol was immunoSEQ multiplex PCR, while the TCRdb copy is restricted to in-frame clones and leaves out a portion. The sample includes 100,000 or so clones, 86% of them seen just once. Sequencing used PBMCs. The receptors here all came from a woman younger than 35 in good health and CMV-seropositive.

The genes are TRBV7-9 and TRBJ2-7, with 10 bases matching TRBD1. V lost 4 bases and J lost 3; bases outside the gene matches: 6. There are 15 residues in the CDR3. CDR1 is SEHNR, CDR2 FQNEAQ, per germline (reference sequence). The CDR3, as DNA: TGTGCCAGCAGCTACCCGGGACAGGGGAACTACGAGCAGTACTTC. This encodes CASSYPGQGNYEQYF. The full variable domain, rest sourced from reference TRBV7-9 and TRBJ2-7, is DTGVSQNPRHKITKRGQNVTFRCDPISEHNRLYWYRQTLGQGPEFLTYFQNEAQLEKSRLLSDRFSAERPKGSFSTLEIQRTEQGDSAMYLCASSYPGQGNYEQYFGPGTRLTVT.

This rearrangement joins TRBV10-3 to TRBJ2-7; 11 nucleotides align to TRBD1. The germline V gene encodes CDR1 ENHRY and CDR2 SYGVKD. The CDR3 has 14 residues. Losses at the gene ends were 3 bases for V and 3 bases for J; bases not matched to a gene: 1. The DNA for the CDR3 is TGTGCCATCAGTGAAGGGACAGGGGGCTACGAGCAGTACTTC. This gives the protein CAISEGTGGYEQYF.

This chain links TRBV7-6 with TRBJ2-1; the match to TRBD1 covers 7 bases. CDR1 and CDR2 (germline): SGHVS, FNYEAQ. The CDR3 runs 15 residues. V lost 1 base and J lost 6; bases outside the gene matches: 6. As DNA, the CDR3 is TGTGCCAGCAGCTTAGGCCCGGACAGGCCCAATGAGCAGTTCTTC. Its protein is CASSLGPDRPNEQFF.

The chain joins TRBV4-1 to TRBJ2-2, with D tentatively TRBD1 (5 bases). This CDR3 contains 16 residues. Germline V gives CDR1 MGHRA, CDR2 YSYEKL. Between the trimmed V and J ends, which lost 0 bases and 0 bases, there was a span of 8 bases. The CDR3 region has the DNA TGCGCCAGCAGCCAAGACTTGGACACGAACACCGGGGAGCTGTTTTTT. Protein sequence: CASSQDLDTNTGELFF.

This chain links TRBV10-3 with TRBJ2-2; 8 positions agree with TRBD1. Per the germline V gene, CDR1 is ENHRY and CDR2 is SYGVKD. The CDR3 runs to 15 residues. Trimming at V came to 5 bases and at J to 2 bases, leaving 4 bases not matched to a gene. The CDR3 spells CAISTGTGNTGELFF. As DNA, the CDR3 is TGTGCCATCAGTACCGGGACAGGAAACACCGGGGAGCTGTTTTTT.

This chain uses TRBV4-1 with TRBJ2-7, with unresolved D. The CDR3 is made up of 15 amino acids. CDR1 MGHRA and CDR2 YSYEKL come from the germline V gene. Trimming stripped 4 bases from V and 3 bases from J, with 16 bases between. CDR3 sequence (DNA): TGCGCCAGCAGCCTCTCTTTTGAAGTTAGCTACGAGCAGTACTTC. This sequence encodes CASSLSFEVSYEQYF.

The chain combines TRBV7-9 with TRBJ1-1; 7 bases map to TRBD1. The V segment lost 5 bases and the J segment 4 bases; nucleotides outside the gene matches: 16. Germline V gene data show CDR1 as SEHNR and CDR2 as FQNEAQ (reference sequence). CDR3 size: 17 residues. CDR3 sequence: CASSPGPDRARGTEAFF. The CDR3 coding sequence is TGTGCCAGCAGCCCCGGTCCTGACAGGGCTCGCGGCACTGAAGCTTTCTTT. The full variable domain, its missing parts supplied by reference TRBV7-9 and TRBJ1-1, is DTGVSQNPRHKITKRGQNVTFRCDPISEHNRLYWYRQTLGQGPEFLTYFQNEAQLEKSRLLSDRFSAERPKGSFSTLEIQRTEQGDSAMYLCASSPGPDRARGTEAFFGQGTRLTVV.

The rearrangement joins TRBV10-3 to TRBJ2-7, with D unresolved. The length of the CDR3 is 13 residues. V was cut by 0 bases and J by 4 bases, with 7 bases left in between. Germline-derived CDR1 and CDR2 are ENHRY and SYGVKD. The CDR3 sequence is CAISESEFYEQYF. Written as DNA, the CDR3 is TGTGCCATCAGTGAGTCAGAGTTTTACGAGCAGTACTTC.

This rearrangement joins TRBV5-4 to TRBJ1-2; 7 positions match TRBD1. Looked up from germline, CDR1 is SGHNT and CDR2 is YYREEE (reference sequence). Trimming removed 5 bases from V and 8 bases from J; junction bases left unmatched: 15. The CDR3 sequence is 15 residues long. The CDR3, as DNA: TGTGCCAGCAGTCTGAGGGACAGTTATACGAGAGGCTACACCTTC. Amino acid sequence: CASSLRDSYTRGYTF.

The chain uses TRBV27 and TRBJ2-1; the D gene is possibly TRBD2 (6 bases). The ends were cut back, 5 bases at V and 0 bases at J, with 17 bases in the middle. CDR1 and CDR2 (germline): MNHEY, SMNVEV (reference sequence). The CDR3 sequence is 17 residues long. Written as DNA, the CDR3 is TGTGCCAGCAGTGGGATACGCGGGCGGGGCTCCTACAATGAGCAGTTCTTC. This gives the protein CASSGIRGRGSYNEQFF.

The CDR3 is CASSPWTGPSSYEQYF. As DNA, the CDR3 is TGTGCCAGCAGCCCCTGGACAGGGCCAAGCTCCTACGAGCAGTACTTC. V usage is TRBV7-2 and J usage is TRBJ2-7; 8 bases line up with TRBD1. Germline CDR1 reads SGHTA; CDR2 reads FQGNSA. This CDR3 has 16 residues. After removal of 5 bases from V and 0 bases from J, the junction contained 9 bases not matched to a gene.

This chain links TRBV9 with TRBJ2-1; D is ambiguous. CDR3 size: 13 residues. In germline, CDR1 is SGDLS, CDR2 YYNGEE. Trimming shortened V by 2 bases and J by 8 bases, and 11 bases separated the two germline ends. The chain's CDR3 is CASSVHPADEQFF. CDR3 in DNA: TGTGCCAGCAGCGTCCACCCGGCGGATGAGCAGTTCTTC.

The chain carries TRBV5-1 and TRBJ2-7, with D hard to call. The CDR3 consists of 14 residues. Germline V gene data show CDR1 as SGHRS and CDR2 as YFSETQ. V gave up 0 bases and J gave up 6 bases, with 13 bases separating them. CDR3 loop: CASSLGSGLGEQYF. As DNA, the CDR3 is TGCGCCAGCAGCTTGGGGTCGGGTTTGGGCGAGCAGTACTTC.

The chain combines TRBV11-2 with TRBJ2-7; TRBD2 is a possible D gene (5 bases). The length of the CDR3 is 14 residues. V lost 3 bases and J lost 6, with 15 bases in between. Germline-derived CDR1 and CDR2 are SGHAT and FQNNGV. The CDR3 region is CASSFGDGVGEQYF. DNA for the CDR3: TGTGCCAGCAGCTTTGGTGACGGGGTGGGCGAGCAGTACTTC.

This CDR3 is CASSSQGSYEQYF. DNA of the CDR3: TGTGCCAGCAGCTCTCAGGGGTCCTACGAGCAGTACTTC. The chain links TRBV7-2 to TRBJ2-7, with D possibly matching TRBD1 (6 bases). CDR3 size: 13 residues. Germline CDR1 is SGHTA and CDR2 is FQGNSA. Trimming cost V 4 bases and J 1 base, with 8 bases left between them.

CDR3 sequence (DNA): TGTGCCAGTACAGGGGGCCCCCTTGGCTACACCTTC. Translated: CASTGGPLGYTF. This chain uses TRBV6-1 with TRBJ1-2; TRBD1 matches 9 bases. Germline CDR1 reads MNHNS; CDR2 reads SASEGT. Trimming removed 9 bases from V and 7 bases from J; junction bases left unmatched: 6. The CDR3 runs 12 residues.

J is TRBJ2-1 and V is TRBV7-9, with 9 bases identical to TRBD2. V was clipped by 10 bases and J by 5 bases; unmatched bases: 6. This CDR3 contains 13 residues. The germline V gene encodes CDR1 SEHNR and CDR2 FQNEAQ (reference sequence). CDR3 bases: TGTGCCACCAGGACTAGCGAGAACAATGAGCAGTTCTTC. Its protein is CATRTSENNEQFF. The full variable domain, completed using reference TRBV7-9 and TRBJ2-1, is DTGVSQNPRHKITKRGQNVTFRCDPISEHNRLYWYRQTLGQGPEFLTYFQNEAQLEKSRLLSDRFSAERPKGSFSTLEIQRTEQGDSAMYLCATRTSENNEQFFGPGTRLTVL.

The chain is built from TRBV5-1 and TRBJ2-1; 8 bases map to TRBD1. The CDR3 spans 16 residues. Germline values: CDR1 SGHRS, CDR2 YFSETQ. Germline trimming cut 0 bases from V and 6 bases from J; bases unmatched to any gene: 8. CDR3 in DNA: TGCGCCAGCAGCTTGGATCAGGGGGCGAGAACCAATGAGCAGTTCTTC. It encodes CASSLDQGARTNEQFF.

The CDR3 DNA reads TGTGCCAGCAGCGTAGGGGGGCTCTCCTACGAGCAGTACTTC. Protein: CASSVGGLSYEQYF. The V and J genes are TRBV9 and TRBJ2-7; maybe TRBD1 (6 bases). Germline values: CDR1 SGDLS, CDR2 YYNGEE. The V gene lost 0 bases and the J gene lost 0 bases, with 7 bases spanning the gap. This CDR3 region has 14 residues. Full variable domain (rest looked up from reference TRBV9 and TRBJ2-7): DSGVTQTPKHLITATGQRVTLRCSPRSGDLSVYWYQQSLDQGLQFLIQYYNGEERAKGNILERFSAQQFPDLHSELNLSSLELGDSALYFCASSVGGLSYEQYFGPGTRLTVT.

V is TRBV1 and J is TRBJ1-1; TRBD1 reflects the table's D call only, with no check against the DNA. TRBV1 is tagged as a pseudogene. This CDR3 comprises 16 residues. The CDR3 loop is CTSSQVRQIMNTEAFF. CDR3 coding DNA: TGCACCAGCAGCCAAGTTAGACAAATCATGAACACTGAAGCTTTCTTT.

The chain is built from TRBV10-3 and TRBJ1-1, with D perhaps TRBD1 (5 bases). Trimming removed 8 bases at V and 1 base at J, with 8 bases between. Looked up from germline, CDR1 is ENHRY and CDR2 is SYGVKD. There are 12 residues in the CDR3. For the CDR3, the DNA is TGTGCCATCGCAAGGGGGAACACTGAAGCTTTCTTT. Translating it yields CAIARGNTEAFF.

The chain uses TRBV5-1 and TRBJ1-1; D remains ambiguous. V was clipped by 4 bases and J by 4 bases, with 8 bases between them. Germline V CDR1 and CDR2: SGHRS, YFSETQ. CDR3 length: 12 amino acids. The CDR3 region has the DNA TGCGCCAGCAGCCCGCGAGGCACTGAAGCTTTCTTT. Residues: CASSPRGTEAFF.

This chain joins TRBV6-1 and TRBJ2-1; 9 bases are a match to TRBD2. The CDR3 extends over 14 amino acids. Germline assignment: CDR1 MNHNS and CDR2 SASEGT. With 0 bases clipped from V and 16 bases from J, the junction kept 10 bases outside the gene matches. CDR3 DNA sequence: TGTGCCAGCAGTGAAGCGCTCCTAGCGGGAATGGAATTCTTC. Its protein product is CASSEALLAGMEFF.

This rearrangement joins TRBV14 to TRBJ1-4, with TRBD1 as a possible D gene (5 bases). The CDR3 length is 14 residues. Germline CDR1 is SGHDN and CDR2 is FVKESK. With 3 bases removed from V and 5 bases from J, the gap between germline ends came to 10 bases. The CDR3 sequence is CASSQPGMNEKLFF. The CDR3 DNA is TGTGCCAGCAGCCAGCCAGGGATGAATGAAAAACTGTTTTTT.

This clone has only a few counts. The genes are TRBV7-2 and TRBJ1-2; 7 bases are a match to TRBD1. V was pared by 6 bases and J by 5 bases, with 6 bases of the junction left unmatched. Per the germline V gene, CDR1 is SGHTA and CDR2 is FQGNSA. This CDR3 spans 13 amino acids. CDR3 in DNA: TGTGCCAGCAGTCCTGACAGGGCGTATGGCTACACCTTC. This sequence encodes CASSPDRAYGYTF. The complete variable domain, with remaining parts taken from reference TRBV7-2 and TRBJ1-2, reads GAGVSQSPSNKVTEKGKDVELRCDPISGHTALYWYRQSLGQGLEFLIYFQGNSAPDKSGLPSDRFSAERTGGSVSTLTIQRTQQEDSAVYLCASSPDRAYGYTFGSGTRLTVV.

The chain carries TRBV7-2 and TRBJ1-3, with a possible D match to TRBD1 (6 bases). The V end lost 6 bases, the J end lost 2 bases, and 14 bases lay between the germline ends. Looked up from germline, CDR1 is SGHTA and CDR2 is FQGNSA. The CDR3 covers 15 residues. The CDR3 region is CASSMRTVTGNTIYF. The DNA for the CDR3 is TGTGCCAGCAGTATGAGGACAGTCACTGGAAACACCATATATTTT. Drawing the rest from reference TRBV7-2 and TRBJ1-3, the complete variable domain is GAGVSQSPSNKVTEKGKDVELRCDPISGHTALYWYRQSLGQGLEFLIYFQGNSAPDKSGLPSDRFSAERTGGSVSTLTIQRTQQEDSAVYLCASSMRTVTGNTIYFGEGSWLTVV.

V and J are TRBV9 and TRBJ1-6, with 10 positions matching TRBD1. CDR1 and CDR2 from the germline V gene are SGDLS and YYNGEE. V was clipped by 0 bases and J by 7 bases; unmatched bases: 1. The CDR3 contains 15 residues. The CDR3 sequence: CASSVGQGANSPLHF. The CDR3 bases are TGTGCCAGCAGCGTAGGACAGGGGGCGAATTCACCCCTCCACTTT.